This T cell receptor (beta chain) was sequenced for a study of cytomegalovirus exposure and HLA in healthy donors. The study, taken as a whole, reports: Across all donors, roughly uniform sequencing depth was an assumption of the presence/absence analyses.

Concerning this clone: Its antigen remains unidentified.

Vbeta (60) and Jbeta (13) primers were used in the PCR. Here immunoSEQ multiplex PCR was the method, and the copy in TCRdb shows in-frame clones only, minus some. The sample contains over 200,000 clones, 70% to 80% of which appear only once. The sample was PBMCs. The clonotype comes from a male donor in good health and CMV-seronegative.

CDR3 in amino acids: CASSQVVTSGETQYF. The CDR3 DNA follows: TGCGCCAGCAGCCAAGTCGTGACTAGTGGAGAGACCCAGTACTTC. V is TRBV4-1 and J is TRBJ2-5; D is possibly TRBD2 (6 bases). Trimming took off 1 base at V and 4 bases at J, with 13 bases between the two ends. Germline V gene lookup returns CDR1 MGHRA and CDR2 YSYEKL. This CDR3 spans 15 amino acids.